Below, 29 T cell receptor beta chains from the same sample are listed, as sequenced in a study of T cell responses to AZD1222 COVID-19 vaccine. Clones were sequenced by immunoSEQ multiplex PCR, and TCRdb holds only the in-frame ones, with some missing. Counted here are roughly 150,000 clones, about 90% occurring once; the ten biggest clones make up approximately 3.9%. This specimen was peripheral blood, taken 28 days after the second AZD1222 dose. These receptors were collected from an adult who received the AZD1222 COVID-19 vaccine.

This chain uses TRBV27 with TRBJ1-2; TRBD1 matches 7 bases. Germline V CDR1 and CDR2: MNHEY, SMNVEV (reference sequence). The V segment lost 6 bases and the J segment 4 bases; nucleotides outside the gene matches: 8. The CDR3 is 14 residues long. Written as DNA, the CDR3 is TGTGCCAGCAGCCGACAGGGAATCACCTATGGCTACACCTTC. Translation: CASSRQGITYGYTF.

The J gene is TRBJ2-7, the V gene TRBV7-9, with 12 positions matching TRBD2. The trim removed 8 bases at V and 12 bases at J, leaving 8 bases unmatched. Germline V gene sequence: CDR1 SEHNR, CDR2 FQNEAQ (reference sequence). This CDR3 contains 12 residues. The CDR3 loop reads CASGDRTSGAYF. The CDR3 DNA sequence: TGTGCCAGCGGGGACCGGACTAGCGGGGCGTACTTC.

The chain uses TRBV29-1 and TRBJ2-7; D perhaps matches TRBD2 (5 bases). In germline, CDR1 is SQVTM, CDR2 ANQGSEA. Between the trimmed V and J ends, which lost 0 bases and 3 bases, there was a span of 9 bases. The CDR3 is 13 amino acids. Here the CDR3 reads CSVEDGENYEQYF. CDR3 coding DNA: TGCAGCGTTGAAGATGGGGAGAACTACGAGCAGTACTTC.

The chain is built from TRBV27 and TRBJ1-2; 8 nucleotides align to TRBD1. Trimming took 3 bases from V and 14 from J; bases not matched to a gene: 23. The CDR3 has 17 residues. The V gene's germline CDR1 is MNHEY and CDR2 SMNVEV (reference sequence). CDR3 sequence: CASSFGTGPLFLAWGTF. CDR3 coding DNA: TGTGCCAGCAGTTTCGGGACAGGCCCTCTTTTTCTGGCGTGGGGGACCTTC.

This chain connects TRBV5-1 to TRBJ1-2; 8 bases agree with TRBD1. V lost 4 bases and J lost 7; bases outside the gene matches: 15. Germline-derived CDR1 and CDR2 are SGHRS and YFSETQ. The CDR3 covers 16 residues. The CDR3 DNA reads TGCGCCAGCAGCCTCCTCCCTTGGACAGGGAATACTGGCTACACCTTC. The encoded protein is CASSLLPWTGNTGYTF.

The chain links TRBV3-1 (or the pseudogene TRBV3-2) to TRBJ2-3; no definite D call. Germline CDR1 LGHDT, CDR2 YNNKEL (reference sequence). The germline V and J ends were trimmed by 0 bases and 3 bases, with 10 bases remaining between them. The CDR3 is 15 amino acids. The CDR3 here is CASSQEYSETDTQYF. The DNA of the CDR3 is TGTGCCAGCAGCCAAGAATATTCGGAGACAGATACGCAGTATTTT.

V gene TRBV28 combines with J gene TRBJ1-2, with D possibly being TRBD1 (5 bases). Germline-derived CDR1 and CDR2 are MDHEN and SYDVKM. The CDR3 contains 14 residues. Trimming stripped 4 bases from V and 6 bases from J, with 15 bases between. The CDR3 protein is CASSSTIFRDGYTF. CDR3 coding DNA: TGTGCCAGCAGTTCCACGATATTCAGGGATGGCTACACCTTC.

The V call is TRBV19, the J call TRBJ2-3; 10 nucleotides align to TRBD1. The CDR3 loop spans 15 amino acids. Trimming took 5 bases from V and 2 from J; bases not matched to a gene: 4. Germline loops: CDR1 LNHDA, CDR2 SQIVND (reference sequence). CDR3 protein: CASSVTGGFTDTQYF. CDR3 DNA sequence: TGTGCCAGTAGTGTGACAGGGGGCTTCACAGATACGCAGTATTTT.

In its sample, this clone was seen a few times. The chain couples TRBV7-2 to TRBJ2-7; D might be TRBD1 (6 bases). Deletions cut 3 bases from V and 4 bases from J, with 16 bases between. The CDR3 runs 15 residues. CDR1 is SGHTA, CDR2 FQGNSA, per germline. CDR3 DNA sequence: TGTGCCAGCAGCTTCGGGTGGCAGGGGATGTACGAGCAGTACTTC. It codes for CASSFGWQGMYEQYF.

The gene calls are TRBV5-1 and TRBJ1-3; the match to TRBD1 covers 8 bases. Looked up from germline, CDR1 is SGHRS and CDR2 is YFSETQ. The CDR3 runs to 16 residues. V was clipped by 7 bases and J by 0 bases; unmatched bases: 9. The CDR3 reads CASYPDTGGSGNTIYF. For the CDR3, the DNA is TGCGCCAGCTATCCTGATACAGGGGGCTCTGGAAACACCATATATTTT.

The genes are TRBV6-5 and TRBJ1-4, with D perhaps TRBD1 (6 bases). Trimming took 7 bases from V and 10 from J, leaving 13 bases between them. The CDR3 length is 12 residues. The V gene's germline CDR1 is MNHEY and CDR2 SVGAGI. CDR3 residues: CASTNDRIKLFF. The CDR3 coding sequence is TGTGCCAGCACCAACGACAGGATAAAACTGTTTTTT.

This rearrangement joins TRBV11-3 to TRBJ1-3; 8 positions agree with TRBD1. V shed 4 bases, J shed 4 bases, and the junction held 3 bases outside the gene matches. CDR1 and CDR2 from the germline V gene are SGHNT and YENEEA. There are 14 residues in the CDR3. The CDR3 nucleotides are TGTGCCAGCAGCTGGGGACAGGCGGGAAACACCATATATTTT. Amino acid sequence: CASSWGQAGNTIYF.

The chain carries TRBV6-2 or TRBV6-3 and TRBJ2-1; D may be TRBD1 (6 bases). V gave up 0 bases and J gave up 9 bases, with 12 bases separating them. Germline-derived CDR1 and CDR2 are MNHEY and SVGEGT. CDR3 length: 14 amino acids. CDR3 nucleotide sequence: TGTGCCAGCAGTTACTCAGGGGGAATGGCTGAGCAGTTCTTC. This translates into CASSYSGGMAEQFF.

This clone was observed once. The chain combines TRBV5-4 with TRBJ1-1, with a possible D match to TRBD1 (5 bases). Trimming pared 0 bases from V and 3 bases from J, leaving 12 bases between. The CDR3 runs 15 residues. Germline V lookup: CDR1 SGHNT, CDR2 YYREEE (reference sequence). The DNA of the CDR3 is TGTGCCAGCAGCTTGGAGCCGGGACCGTACACTGAAGCTTTCTTT. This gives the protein CASSLEPGPYTEAFF.

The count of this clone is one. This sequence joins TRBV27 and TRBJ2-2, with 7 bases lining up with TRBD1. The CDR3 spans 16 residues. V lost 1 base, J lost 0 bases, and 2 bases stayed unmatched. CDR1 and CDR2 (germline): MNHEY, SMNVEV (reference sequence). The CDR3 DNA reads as TGTGCCAGCAGTTTATGGACAGGTTCGAACACCGGGGAGCTGTTTTTT. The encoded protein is CASSLWTGSNTGELFF.

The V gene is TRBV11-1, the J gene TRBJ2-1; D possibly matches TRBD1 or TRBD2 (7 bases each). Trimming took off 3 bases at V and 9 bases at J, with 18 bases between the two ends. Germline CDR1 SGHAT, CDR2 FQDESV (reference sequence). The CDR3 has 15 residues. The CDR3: CASSFVQGGRGEQFF. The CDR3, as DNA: TGTGCCAGCAGCTTTGTTCAGGGGGGGCGAGGTGAGCAGTTCTTC.

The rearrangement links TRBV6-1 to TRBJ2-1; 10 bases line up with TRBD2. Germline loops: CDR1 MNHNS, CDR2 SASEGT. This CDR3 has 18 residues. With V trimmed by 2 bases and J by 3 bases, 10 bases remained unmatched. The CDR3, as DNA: TGTGCCAGCAGTGAACAAACGAGCGGGAGGGCCCTCTACAATGAGCAGTTCTTC. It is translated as CASSEQTSGRALYNEQFF.

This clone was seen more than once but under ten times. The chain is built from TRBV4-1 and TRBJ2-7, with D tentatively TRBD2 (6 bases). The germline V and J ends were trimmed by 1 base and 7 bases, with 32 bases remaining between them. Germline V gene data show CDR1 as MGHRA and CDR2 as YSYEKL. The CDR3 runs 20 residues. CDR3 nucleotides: TGCGCCAGCAGCCAAGCCGGCGGGGCGGTAGCGGCTCCCTCCGCGGGAGAGCAGTACTTC. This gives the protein CASSQAGGAVAAPSAGEQYF.

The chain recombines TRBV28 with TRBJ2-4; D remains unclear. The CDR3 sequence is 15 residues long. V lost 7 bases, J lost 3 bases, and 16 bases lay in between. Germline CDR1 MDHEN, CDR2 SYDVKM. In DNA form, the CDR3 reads TGTGCCAGCACCTCCCCGGCGGAGAGCAAAAACATTCAGTACTTC. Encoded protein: CASTSPAESKNIQYF.

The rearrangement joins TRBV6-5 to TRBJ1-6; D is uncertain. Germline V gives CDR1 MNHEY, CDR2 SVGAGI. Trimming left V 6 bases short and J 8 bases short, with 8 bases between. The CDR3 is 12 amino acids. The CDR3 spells CASSRQDSPLHF. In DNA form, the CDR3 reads TGTGCCAGCAGCCGACAAGATTCACCCCTCCACTTT.

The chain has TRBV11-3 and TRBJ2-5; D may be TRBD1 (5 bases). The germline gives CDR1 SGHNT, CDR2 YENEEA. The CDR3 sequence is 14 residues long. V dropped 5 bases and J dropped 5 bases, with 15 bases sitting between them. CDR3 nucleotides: TGTGCCAGCAGCCCCTGGGGCAATCCGGAGACCCAGTACTTC. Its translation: CASSPWGNPETQYF.

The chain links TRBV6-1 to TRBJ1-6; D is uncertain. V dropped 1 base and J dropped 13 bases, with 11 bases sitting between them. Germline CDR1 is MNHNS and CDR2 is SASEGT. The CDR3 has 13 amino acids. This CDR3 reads CASSEELRAPLHF. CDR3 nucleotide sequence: TGTGCCAGCAGTGAAGAACTCAGAGCGCCCCTCCACTTT.

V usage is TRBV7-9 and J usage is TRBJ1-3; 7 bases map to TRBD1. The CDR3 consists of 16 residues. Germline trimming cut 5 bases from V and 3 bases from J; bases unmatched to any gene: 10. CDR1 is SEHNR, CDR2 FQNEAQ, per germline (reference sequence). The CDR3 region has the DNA TGTGCCAGCAGCGCATACAGGGGAAGCGGTGGAAACACCATATATTTT. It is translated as CASSAYRGSGGNTIYF.

This CDR3 is CASSRTSGSYNEQFF. CDR3 coding DNA: TGTGCCAGCAGTAGGACTAGCGGCTCCTACAATGAGCAGTTCTTC. This chain links TRBV6-6 with TRBJ2-1; TRBD2 matches at 10 bases. Germline CDR1 is MNHNY and CDR2 is SVGAGI (reference sequence). The CDR3 totals 15 residues. Trimming took 5 bases from V and 0 from J; bases not matched to a gene: 1.

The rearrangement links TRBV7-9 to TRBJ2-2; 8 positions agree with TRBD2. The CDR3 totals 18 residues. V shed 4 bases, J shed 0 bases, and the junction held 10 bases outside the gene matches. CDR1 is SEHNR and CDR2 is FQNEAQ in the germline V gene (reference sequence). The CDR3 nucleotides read TGTGCCAGCAGCTCGCCGTTTAGCGGGGCATCGAACACCGGGGAGCTGTTTTTT. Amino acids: CASSSPFSGASNTGELFF. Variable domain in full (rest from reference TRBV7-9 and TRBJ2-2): DTGVSQNPRHKITKRGQNVTFRCDPISEHNRLYWYRQTLGQGPEFLTYFQNEAQLEKSRLLSDRFSAERPKGSFSTLEIQRTEQGDSAMYLCASSSPFSGASNTGELFFGEGSRLTVL.

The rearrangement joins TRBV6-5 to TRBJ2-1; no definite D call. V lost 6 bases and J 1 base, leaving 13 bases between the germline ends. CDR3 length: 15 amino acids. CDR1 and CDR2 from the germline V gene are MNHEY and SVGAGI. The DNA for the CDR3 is TGTGCCAGCAGACCTCGGCTCGAGTCCTACAATGAGCAGTTCTTC. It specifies CASRPRLESYNEQFF.

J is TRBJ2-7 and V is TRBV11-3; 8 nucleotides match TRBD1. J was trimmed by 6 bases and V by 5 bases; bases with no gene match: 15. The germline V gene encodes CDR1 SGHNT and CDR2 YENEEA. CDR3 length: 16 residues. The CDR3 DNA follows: TGTGCCAGCAGCGGCCGGGACAGGACTAAAGGAGGCGAGCAGTACTTC. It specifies CASSGRDRTKGGEQYF.

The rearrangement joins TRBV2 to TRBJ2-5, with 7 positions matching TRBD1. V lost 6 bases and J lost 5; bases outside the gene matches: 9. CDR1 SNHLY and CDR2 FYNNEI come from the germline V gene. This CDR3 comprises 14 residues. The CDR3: CASSGTGVVETQYF. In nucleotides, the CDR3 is TGTGCCAGCAGCGGAACAGGGGTGGTGGAGACCCAGTACTTC.

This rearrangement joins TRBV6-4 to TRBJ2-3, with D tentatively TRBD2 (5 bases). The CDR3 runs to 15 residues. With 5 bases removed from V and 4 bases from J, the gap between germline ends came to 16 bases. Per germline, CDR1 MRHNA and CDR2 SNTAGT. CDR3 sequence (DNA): TGTGCCAGCAGTCCCACCCGGGGAAGCTCAGATACGCAGTATTTT. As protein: CASSPTRGSSDTQYF.